These 5 T cell receptor beta chains were all obtained from the same sample, sequenced in a study of T cell repertoires in cytomegalovirus infection (dated by TCRdb to the late 2010s). The treatment or condition label for this specimen denotes: in vitro stimulation with specific CMV peptide epitopes to enrich CMV-specific T cells. The reads were generated on an Illumina HiSeq 1500. In-frame beta chains were kept once TCRdb had trimmed the public reads at Q25 with fastp and called clones with MiXCR. Under each unique CDR3 protein, matching rows form one entry showing the most common genes and DNA. In all, the sample holds approximately 50,000 distinct CDR3 sequences, and about 18% of those were seen once. 80% of the sample is held by the ten biggest clonotypes. The antigens of these receptors remain unknown. The starting material was CD8+ T cells from cultured PBMCs, obtained from culture after CMV antigen stimulation. Receptor source: a human donor in good health (CMV status not recorded). Some clones in this sample may be carry-over from other donors' samples.

In its sample, this clonotype was seen a few times. V is TRBV28 and J is TRBJ2-3; tentatively, D is TRBD1 (6 bases). V was trimmed by 5 bases and J by 4 bases, leaving 19 bases between them. The germline CDR1 and CDR2 sequences are MDHEN and SYDVKM. The CDR3 runs 16 residues. The CDR3 is CASSGAHQGKADTQYF. The CDR3 bases are TGTGCCAGCAGTGGGGCCCACCAGGGGAAGGCAGATACGCAGTATTTT.

The DNA of the CDR3 is TGTGCCAGCACCCTAGGGGGAACCCACACCGGGGAGCTGTTTTTT. Translating gives CASTLGGTHTGELFF. The V gene is TRBV6-2 or TRBV6-3, the J gene TRBJ2-2, with D possibly matching TRBD1 (6 bases). The germline CDR1 and CDR2 sequences are MNHEY and SVGEGT. V was trimmed by 7 bases and J by 3 bases, leaving 15 bases between them. The CDR3 has 15 residues.

The chain recombines TRBV7-6 with TRBJ2-5, with D unclear. CDR1 is SGHVS, CDR2 FNYEAQ, per germline. The V gene lost 8 bases and the J gene lost 2 bases, with 15 bases spanning the gap. The CDR3 contains 14 residues. This chain's CDR3 is CASRRRASQETQYF. CDR3 sequence (DNA): TGTGCCAGCCGGAGAAGGGCGTCGCAAGAGACCCAGTACTTC.

This chain joins TRBV7-9 and TRBJ2-2, with TRBD2 matching 8 bases. J lost 4 bases, V lost 5 bases, and 6 bases had no gene match. Per the germline V gene, CDR1 is SEHNR and CDR2 is FQNEAQ (reference sequence). This CDR3 has 15 amino acids. CDR3 in DNA: TGTGCCAGCAGCCCCCCGGCGGGGGGCACCGGGGAGCTGTTTTTT. Protein sequence: CASSPPAGGTGELFF.

The chain recombines TRBV7-8 with TRBJ2-7; D may be TRBD1 or TRBD2 (5 bases each). Trimming stripped 1 base from V and 6 bases from J, with 16 bases between. Germline CDR1 SGHVS, CDR2 FQNEAQ. This CDR3 has 15 residues. The CDR3 here is CASSLERGTVSEQYF. CDR3 coding DNA: TGTGCCAGCAGCTTAGAGAGAGGGACGGTTTCCGAGCAGTACTTC.